This T cell receptor (beta chain) was identified in a study of T cells in lung cancer brain metastases. Study in general: Median interval between primary and brain metastasis samples was roughly 300 days. The study's findings and limits: Paired lesions shared few clones; most were lesion-specific (mean Morisita about 0.23).

Points on this clone: Its antigen is as yet unknown. An end of the junction does not agree with germline; a read error may underlie this.

Sequencing was performed with immunoSEQ multiplex PCR; in TCRdb, only in-frame clones are kept and a portion is missing. The sample has 4,500 or so clones, about 88% seen once; the top ten hold approximately 5.7%. The CDR3 totals 16 residues. In germline, CDR1 is MNHNS, CDR2 SASEGT. The origin of this receptor is a woman in her fifties or sixties with non-small cell lung cancer. The sample was tumor tissue from the primary lung tumor. The chain has TRBV6-1 and TRBJ2-2; the D gene is possibly TRBD2 (7 bases). The CDR3 reads CASSEAGHGSYGELFF. The DNA for the CDR3 is TGTGCTAGCAGTGAAGCGGGACATGGGAGTTATGGGGAGCTGTTTTTT.